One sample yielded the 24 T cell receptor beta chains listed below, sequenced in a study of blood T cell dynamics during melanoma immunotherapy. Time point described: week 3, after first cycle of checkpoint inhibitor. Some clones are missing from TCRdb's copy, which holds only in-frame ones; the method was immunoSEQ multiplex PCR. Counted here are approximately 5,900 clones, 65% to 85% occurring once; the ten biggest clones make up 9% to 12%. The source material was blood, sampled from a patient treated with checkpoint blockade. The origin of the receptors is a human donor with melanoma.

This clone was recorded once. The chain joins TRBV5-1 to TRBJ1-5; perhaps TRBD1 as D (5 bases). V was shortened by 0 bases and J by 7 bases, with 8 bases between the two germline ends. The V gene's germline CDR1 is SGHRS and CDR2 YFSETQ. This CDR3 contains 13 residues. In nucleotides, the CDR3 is TGCGCCAGCAGCTTGGGGGGCGGGCAGCCCCAGCATTTT. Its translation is CASSLGGGQPQHF.

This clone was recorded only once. CDR3 nucleotides: TGTGCCAGCAGCTGGGGGACAGGGGCAAACACTGAAGCTTTCTTT. It yields the protein CASSWGTGANTEAFF. This chain uses TRBV5-6 with TRBJ1-1; 10 bases fit TRBD1. Looked up from germline, CDR1 is SGHDT and CDR2 is YYEEEE. The J segment lost 2 bases and the V segment lost 3 bases, leaving 4 bases of the junction unmatched. The CDR3 is made up of 15 amino acids.

CDR3 in amino acids: CASSVDPRAGGNNEQFF. For the CDR3, the DNA is TGTGCCAGCAGCGTAGACCCCCGAGCGGGAGGGAACAATGAGCAGTTCTTC. J is TRBJ2-1 and V is TRBV9; 10 nucleotides line up with TRBD2. CDR1 and CDR2 (germline): SGDLS, YYNGEE. This CDR3 has 17 residues. The V gene end was trimmed by 0 bases and the J gene end by 5 bases; junction bases not matched to a gene: 8.

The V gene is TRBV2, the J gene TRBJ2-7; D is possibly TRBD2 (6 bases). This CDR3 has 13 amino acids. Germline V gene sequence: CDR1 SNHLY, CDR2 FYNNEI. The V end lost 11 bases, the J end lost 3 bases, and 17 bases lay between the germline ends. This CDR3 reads CAPSRGFGYEQYF. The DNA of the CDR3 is TGTGCCCCGAGTCGGGGGTTTGGCTACGAGCAGTACTTC.

This CDR3 reads CASSLDGSYGYTF. CDR3 DNA: TGCGCCAGCAGCCTGGATGGCTCATATGGCTACACCTTC. V and J are TRBV5-1 and TRBJ1-2; D unclear. Germline values: CDR1 SGHRS, CDR2 YFSETQ. V gave up 4 bases and J gave up 5 bases, with 12 bases separating them. CDR3 size: 13 residues.

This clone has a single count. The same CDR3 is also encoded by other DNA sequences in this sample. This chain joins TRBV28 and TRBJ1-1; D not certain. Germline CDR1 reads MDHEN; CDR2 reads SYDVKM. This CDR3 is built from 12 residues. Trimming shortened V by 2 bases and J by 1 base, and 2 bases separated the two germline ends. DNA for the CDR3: TGTGCCAGCAGTTTAGGGAACACTGAAGCTTTCTTT. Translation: CASSLGNTEAFF.

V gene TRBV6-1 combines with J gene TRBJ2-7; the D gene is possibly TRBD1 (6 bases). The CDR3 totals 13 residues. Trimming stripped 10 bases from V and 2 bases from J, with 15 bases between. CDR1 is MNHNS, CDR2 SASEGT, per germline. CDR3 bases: TGTGCCACCGAGGGGACATTAGCCTACGAGCAGTACTTC. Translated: CATEGTLAYEQYF.

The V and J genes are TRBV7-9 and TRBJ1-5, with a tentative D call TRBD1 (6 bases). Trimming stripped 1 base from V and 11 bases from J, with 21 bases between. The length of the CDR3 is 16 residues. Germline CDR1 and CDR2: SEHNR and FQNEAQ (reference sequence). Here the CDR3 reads CASSLGGPELRGAQHF. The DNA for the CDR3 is TGTGCCAGCAGCTTAGGGGGGCCCGAGCTCCGGGGGGCCCAGCATTTT.

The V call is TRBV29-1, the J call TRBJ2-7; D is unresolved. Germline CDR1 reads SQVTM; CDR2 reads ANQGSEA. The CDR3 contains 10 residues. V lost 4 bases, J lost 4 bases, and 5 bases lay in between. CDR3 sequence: CSVVSYEQYF. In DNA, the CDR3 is TGCAGCGTTGTTAGTTACGAGCAGTACTTC.

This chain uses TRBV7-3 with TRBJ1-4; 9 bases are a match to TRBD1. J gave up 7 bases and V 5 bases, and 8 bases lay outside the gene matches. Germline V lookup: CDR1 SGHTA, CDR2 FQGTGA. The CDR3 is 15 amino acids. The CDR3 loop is CASSRTGGQGEKLFF. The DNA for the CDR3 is TGTGCCAGCAGCCGAACAGGGGGACAGGGTGAAAAACTGTTTTTT.

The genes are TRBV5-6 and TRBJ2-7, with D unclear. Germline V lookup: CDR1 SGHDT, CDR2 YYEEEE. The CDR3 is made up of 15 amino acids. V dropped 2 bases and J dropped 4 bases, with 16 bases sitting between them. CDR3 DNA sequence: TGTGCCAGCAGCTTCTCCGGTCCTATGGGTTACGAGCAGTACTTC. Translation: CASSFSGPMGYEQYF. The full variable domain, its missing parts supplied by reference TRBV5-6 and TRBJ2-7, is DAGVTQSPTHLIKTRGQQVTLRCSPKSGHDTVSWYQQALGQGPQFIFQYYEEEERQRGNFPDRFSGHQFPNYSSELNVNALLLGDSALYLCASSFSGPMGYEQYFGPGTRLTVT.

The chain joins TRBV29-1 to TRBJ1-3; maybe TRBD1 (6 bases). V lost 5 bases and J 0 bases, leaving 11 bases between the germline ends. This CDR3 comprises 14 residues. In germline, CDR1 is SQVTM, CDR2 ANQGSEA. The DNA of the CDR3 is TGCAGCGTTTCGGACAGTTCCTCTGGAAACACCATATATTTT. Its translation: CSVSDSSSGNTIYF.

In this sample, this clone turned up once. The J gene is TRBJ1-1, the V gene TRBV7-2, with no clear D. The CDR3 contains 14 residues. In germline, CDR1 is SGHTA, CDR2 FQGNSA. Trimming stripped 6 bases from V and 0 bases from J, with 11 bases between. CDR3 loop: CASSLKTVNTEAFF. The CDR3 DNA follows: TGTGCCAGCAGTCTGAAAACGGTGAACACTGAAGCTTTCTTT.

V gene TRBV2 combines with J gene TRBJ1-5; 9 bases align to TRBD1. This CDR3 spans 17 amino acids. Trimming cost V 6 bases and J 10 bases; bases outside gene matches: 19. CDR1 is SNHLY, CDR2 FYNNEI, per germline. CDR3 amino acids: CASSKISNRDREIPQHF. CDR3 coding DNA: TGTGCCAGCAGCAAAATATCGAACCGGGACAGGGAAATACCCCAGCATTTT.

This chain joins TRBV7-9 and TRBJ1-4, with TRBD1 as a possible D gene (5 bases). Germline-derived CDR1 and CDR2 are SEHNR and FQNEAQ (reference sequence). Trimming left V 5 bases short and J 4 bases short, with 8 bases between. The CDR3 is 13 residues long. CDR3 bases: TGTGCCAGCAGCGGCAGGGATAATGAAAAACTGTTTTTT. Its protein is CASSGRDNEKLFF.

The DNA of the CDR3 is TGTGCCAGCAGCGCGACAGGGGTGGATTATGGCTACACCTTC. The encoded protein is CASSATGVDYGYTF. The chain links TRBV9 to TRBJ1-2; 8 bases map to TRBD1. V shed 3 bases, J shed 5 bases, and the junction held 6 bases outside the gene matches. Germline CDR1 reads SGDLS; CDR2 reads YYNGEE. This CDR3 is 14 amino acids long.

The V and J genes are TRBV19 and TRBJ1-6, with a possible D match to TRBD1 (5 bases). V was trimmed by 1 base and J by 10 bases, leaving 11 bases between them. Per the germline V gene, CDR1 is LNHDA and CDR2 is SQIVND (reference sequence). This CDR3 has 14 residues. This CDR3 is CASSIGPGDSPLHF. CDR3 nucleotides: TGTGCCAGTAGTATAGGTCCCGGGGACTCACCCCTCCACTTT.

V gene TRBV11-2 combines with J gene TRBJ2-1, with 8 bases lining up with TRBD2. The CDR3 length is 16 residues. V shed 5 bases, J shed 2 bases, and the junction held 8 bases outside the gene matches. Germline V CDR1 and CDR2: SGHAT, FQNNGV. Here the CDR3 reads CASSRRGGLAYNEQFF. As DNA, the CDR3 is TGTGCCAGCAGCCGGAGGGGGGGACTAGCCTACAATGAGCAGTTCTTC.

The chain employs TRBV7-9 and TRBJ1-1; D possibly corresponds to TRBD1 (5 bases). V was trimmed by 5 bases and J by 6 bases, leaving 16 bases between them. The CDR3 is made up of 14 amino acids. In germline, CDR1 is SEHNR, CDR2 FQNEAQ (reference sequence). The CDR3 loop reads CASSHEGTFAEAFF. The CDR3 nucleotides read TGTGCCAGCAGCCATGAAGGGACGTTTGCTGAAGCTTTCTTT.

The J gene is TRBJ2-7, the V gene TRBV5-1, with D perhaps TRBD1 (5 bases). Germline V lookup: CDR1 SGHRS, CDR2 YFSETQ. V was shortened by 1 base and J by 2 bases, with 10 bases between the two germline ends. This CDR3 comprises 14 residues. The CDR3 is CASSLFPGTYEQYF. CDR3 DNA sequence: TGCGCCAGCAGCTTGTTCCCAGGGACCTACGAGCAGTACTTC.

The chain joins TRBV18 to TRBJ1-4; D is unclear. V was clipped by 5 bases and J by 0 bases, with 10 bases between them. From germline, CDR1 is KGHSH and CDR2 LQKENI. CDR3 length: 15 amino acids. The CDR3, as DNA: TGTGCCAGCTCAGAGACCACTGCAACTAATGAAAAACTGTTTTTT. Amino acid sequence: CASSETTATNEKLFF.

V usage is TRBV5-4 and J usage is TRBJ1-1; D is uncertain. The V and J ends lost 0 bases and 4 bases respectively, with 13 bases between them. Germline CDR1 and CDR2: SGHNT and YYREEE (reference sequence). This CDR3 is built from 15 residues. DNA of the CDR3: TGTGCCAGCAGCTTGGACCCGTCTGCTGGCACTGAAGCTTTCTTT. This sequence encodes CASSLDPSAGTEAFF. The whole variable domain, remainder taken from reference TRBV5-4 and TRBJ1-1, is ETGVTQSPTHLIKTRGQQVTLRCSSQSGHNTVSWYQQALGQGPQFIFQYYREEENGRGNFPPRFSGLQFPNYSSELNVNALELDDSALYLCASSLDPSAGTEAFFGQGTRLTVV.

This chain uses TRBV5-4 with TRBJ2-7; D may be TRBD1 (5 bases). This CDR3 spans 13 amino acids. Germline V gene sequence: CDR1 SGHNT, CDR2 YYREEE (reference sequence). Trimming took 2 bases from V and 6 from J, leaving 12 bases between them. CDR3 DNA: TGTGCCAGCAGCTTAAAAAACAGGCTCGAGCAGTACTTC. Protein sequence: CASSLKNRLEQYF.

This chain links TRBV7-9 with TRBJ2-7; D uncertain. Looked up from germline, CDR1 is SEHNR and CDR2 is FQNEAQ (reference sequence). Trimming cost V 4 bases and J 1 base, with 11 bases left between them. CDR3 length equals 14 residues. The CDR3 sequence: CASSSTDGSYEQYF. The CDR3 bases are TGTGCCAGCAGCTCGACGGACGGGTCCTACGAGCAGTACTTC.